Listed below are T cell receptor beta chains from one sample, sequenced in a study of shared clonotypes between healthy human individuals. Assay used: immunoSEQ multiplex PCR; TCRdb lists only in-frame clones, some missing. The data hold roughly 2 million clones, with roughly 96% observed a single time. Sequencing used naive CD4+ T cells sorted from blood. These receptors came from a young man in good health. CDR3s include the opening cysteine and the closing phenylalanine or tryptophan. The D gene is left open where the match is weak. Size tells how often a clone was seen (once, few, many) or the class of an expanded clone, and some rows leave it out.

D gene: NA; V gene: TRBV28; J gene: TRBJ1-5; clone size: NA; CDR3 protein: CASKRDGDQPQHF; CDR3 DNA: TGTGCCAGCAAGAGGGATGGGGATCAGCCCCAGCATTTT
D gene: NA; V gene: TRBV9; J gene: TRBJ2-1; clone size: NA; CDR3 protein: CASSVAVNSYNEQFF; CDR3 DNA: TGTGCCAGCAGCGTAGCTGTAAACTCCTACAATGAGCAGTTCTTC
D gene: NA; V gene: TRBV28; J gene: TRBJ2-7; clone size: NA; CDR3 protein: CASRRTDSYEQYF; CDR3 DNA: TGTGCCAGCAGGCGGACGGACTCCTACGAGCAGTACTTC
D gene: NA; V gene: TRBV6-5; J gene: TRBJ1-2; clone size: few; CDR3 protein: CASSYSTGRNGYTF; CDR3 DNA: TGTGCCAGCAGTTACTCGACGGGTAGGAATGGCTACACCTTC
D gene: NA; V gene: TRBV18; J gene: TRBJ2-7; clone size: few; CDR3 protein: CASSPSTAAYEQYF; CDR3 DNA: TGTGCCAGCTCACCGTCAACGGCAGCATACGAGCAGTACTTC
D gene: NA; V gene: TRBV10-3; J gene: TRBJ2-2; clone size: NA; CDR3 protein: CATAQQGLNTGELFF; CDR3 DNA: TGTGCCACCGCGCAGCAGGGCCTGAACACCGGGGAGCTGTTTTTT
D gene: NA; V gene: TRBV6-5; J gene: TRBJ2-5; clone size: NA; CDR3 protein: CASSYQLGQETQYF; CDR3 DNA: TGTGCCAGCAGTTACCAACTAGGCCAAGAGACCCAGTACTTC
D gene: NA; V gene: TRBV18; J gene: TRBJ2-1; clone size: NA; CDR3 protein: CASSQSGLGNEQFF; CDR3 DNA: TGTGCCAGCTCTCAGTCCGGACTCGGAAATGAGCAGTTCTTC
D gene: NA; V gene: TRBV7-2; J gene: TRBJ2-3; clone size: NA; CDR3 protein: CASSPSQRVADTQYF; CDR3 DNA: TGTGCCAGCAGCCCCTCTCAGAGGGTCGCAGATACGCAGTATTTT
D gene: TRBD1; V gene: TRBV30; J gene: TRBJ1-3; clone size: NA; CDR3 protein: CAWIKQGSGNTIYF; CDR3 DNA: TGTGCCTGGATCAAACAGGGGTCTGGAAACACCATATATTTT
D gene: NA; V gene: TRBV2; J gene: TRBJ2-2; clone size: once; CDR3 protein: CASSDRAVRNTGELFF; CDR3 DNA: TGTGCCAGCAGTGACAGGGCAGTTAGAAACACCGGGGAGCTGTTTTTT
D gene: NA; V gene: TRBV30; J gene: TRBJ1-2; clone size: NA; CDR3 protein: CAWTTGGLQGFNYGYTF; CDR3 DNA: TGTGCCTGGACTACTGGGGGTTTACAGGGATTCAACTATGGCTACACCTTC
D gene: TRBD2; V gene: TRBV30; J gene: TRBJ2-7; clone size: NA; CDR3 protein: CAWSSPPSGYYEQYF; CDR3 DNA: TGTGCCTGGAGTTCCCCGCCTAGCGGGTACTACGAGCAGTACTTC
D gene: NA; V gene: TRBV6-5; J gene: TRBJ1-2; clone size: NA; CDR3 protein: CASSYSGGLLYGYTF; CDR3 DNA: TGTGCCAGCAGTTACTCGGGTGGGCTCCTCTATGGCTACACCTTC
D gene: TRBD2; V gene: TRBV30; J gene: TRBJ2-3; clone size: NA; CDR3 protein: CAWSVGLTSGGVGTDTQYF; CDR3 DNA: TGTGCCTGGAGTGTCGGCCTGACTAGCGGGGGGGTCGGCACAGATACGCAGTATTTT
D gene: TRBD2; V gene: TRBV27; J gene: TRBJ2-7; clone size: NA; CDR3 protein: CASSFTSGGYEQYF; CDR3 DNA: TGTGCCAGCAGTTTTACTAGCGGGGGATACGAGCAGTACTTC
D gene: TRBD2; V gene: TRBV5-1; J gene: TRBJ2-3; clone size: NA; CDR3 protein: CASRTSGTDTQYF; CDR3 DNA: TGCGCCAGCAGGACTAGCGGGACAGATACGCAGTATTTT
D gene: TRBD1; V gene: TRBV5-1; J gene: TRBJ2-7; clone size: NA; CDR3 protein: CASSLARGQGSYEQYF; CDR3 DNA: TGCGCCAGCAGCTTGGCCAGGGGACAGGGATCCTACGAGCAGTACTTC
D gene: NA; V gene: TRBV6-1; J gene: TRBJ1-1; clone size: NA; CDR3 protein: CASRSDGGEAFF; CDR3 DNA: TGTGCCAGCAGATCGGACGGGGGTGAAGCTTTCTTT
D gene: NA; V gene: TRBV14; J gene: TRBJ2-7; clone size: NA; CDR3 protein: CASSPTGGGFYEQYF; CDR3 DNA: TGTGCCAGCAGCCCAACAGGGGGAGGGTTCTACGAGCAGTACTTC
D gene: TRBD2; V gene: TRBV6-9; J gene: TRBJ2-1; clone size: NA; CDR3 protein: CARIPSGGYNEQFF; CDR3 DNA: TGTGCCAGGATCCCTAGCGGGGGGTACAATGAGCAGTTCTTC
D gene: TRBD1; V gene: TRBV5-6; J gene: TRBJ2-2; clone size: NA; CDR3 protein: CASSWGQGQAGELFF; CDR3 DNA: TGTGCCAGCAGCTGGGGACAGGGACAGGCCGGGGAGCTGTTTTTT
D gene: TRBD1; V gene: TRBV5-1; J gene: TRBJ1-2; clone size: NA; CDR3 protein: CASSRTGDENYGYTF; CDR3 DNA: TGCGCCAGCAGCCGGACAGGGGACGAAAACTATGGCTACACCTTC
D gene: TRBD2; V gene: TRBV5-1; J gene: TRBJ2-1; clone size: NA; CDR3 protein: CASSTGLAGSYNEQFF; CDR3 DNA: TGCGCCAGCAGCACGGGACTAGCGGGGTCCTACAATGAGCAGTTCTTC
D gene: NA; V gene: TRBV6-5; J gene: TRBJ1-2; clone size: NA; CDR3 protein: CASSLREYSNYGYTF; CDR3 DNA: TGTGCCAGCAGTCTCCGGGAGTACAGCAACTATGGCTACACCTTC
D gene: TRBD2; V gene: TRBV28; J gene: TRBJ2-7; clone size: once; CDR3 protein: CASSFPPTSGGPSYEQYF; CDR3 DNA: TGTGCCAGCAGTTTTCCCCCGACTAGCGGGGGGCCCTCCTACGAGCAGTACTTC
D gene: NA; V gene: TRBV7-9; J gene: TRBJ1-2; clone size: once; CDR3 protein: CASSLRDTYGYTF; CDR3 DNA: TGTGCCAGCAGCTTGAGGGACACCTATGGCTACACCTTC
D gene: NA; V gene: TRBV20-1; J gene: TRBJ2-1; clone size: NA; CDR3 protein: CSATIVNEQFF; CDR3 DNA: TGCAGTGCTACAATAGTAAATGAGCAGTTCTTC
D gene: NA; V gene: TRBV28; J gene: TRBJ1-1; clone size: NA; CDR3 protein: CASSNGNTEAFF; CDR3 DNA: TGTGCCAGCAGTAACGGGAACACTGAAGCTTTCTTT
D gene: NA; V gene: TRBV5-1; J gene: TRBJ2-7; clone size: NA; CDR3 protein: CASSLSTESSYEQYF; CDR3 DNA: TGCGCCAGCAGCTTGTCAACAGAGTCATCCTACGAGCAGTACTTC
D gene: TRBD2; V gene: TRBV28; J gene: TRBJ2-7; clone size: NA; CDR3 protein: CATLATSGRADEQYF; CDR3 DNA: TGTGCCACCTTAGCCACTAGCGGGAGGGCCGACGAGCAGTACTTC
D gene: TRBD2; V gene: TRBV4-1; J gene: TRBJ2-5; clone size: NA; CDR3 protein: CASSLALAGVGETQYF; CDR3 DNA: TGCGCCAGCAGCCTAGCCCTAGCGGGAGTTGGAGAGACCCAGTACTTC
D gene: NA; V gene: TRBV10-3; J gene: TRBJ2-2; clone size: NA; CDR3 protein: CAISDAGITGELFF; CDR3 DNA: TGTGCCATCAGTGACGCAGGGATCACCGGGGAGCTGTTTTTT
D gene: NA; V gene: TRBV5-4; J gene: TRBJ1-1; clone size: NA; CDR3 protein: CASSLGGRQFEAFF; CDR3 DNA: TGTGCCAGCAGCTTGGGGGGGCGACAGTTTGAAGCTTTCTTT
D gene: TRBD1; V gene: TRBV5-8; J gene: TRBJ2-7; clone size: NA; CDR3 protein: CASSFGTGIYEQYF; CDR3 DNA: TGTGCCAGCAGCTTCGGGACAGGAATATACGAGCAGTACTTC